Listed below are T cell receptor beta chains from one sample, sequenced in a study of T-cell reconstitution after alpha-beta-depleted transplantation in children. Each CDR3 protein gets one entry after TCRdb re-called the PCR reads with MiXCR. The table has 600,000 to 800,000 distinct CDR3 sequences, 10% to 15% seen once. The material was PBMCs, obtained before TCRalphabeta/CD19-depleted stem cell transplant. The receptor set was obtained from a girl aged 2 to 9 with congenital amegakaryocytic thrombocytopenia, due to receive a stem cell transplant. CDR3s include the opening cysteine and the closing phenylalanine or tryptophan. Each record gives: J gene, V gene, CDR3 protein.

J: TRBJ2-1
V: TRBV5-1
CDR3: CASSLGRLAGPYNEQFF

J: TRBJ1-6
V: TRBV20-1
CDR3: CSARFPPDRGSNSPLHF

J: TRBJ2-1
V: TRBV18
CDR3: CASSPETSGNSYNEQFF

J: TRBJ2-3
V: TRBV27
CDR3: CASTSEITDTQYF

J: TRBJ1-6
V: TRBV3-1
CDR3: CASSQDLVLSPRDRVHF

J: TRBJ2-1
V: TRBV28
CDR3: CASSLRLAWYNEQFF

J: TRBJ2-5
V: TRBV29-1
CDR3: CSVEPSGRRETQYF

J: TRBJ2-1
V: TRBV9
CDR3: CASSVTGLAGGAYNEQFF

J: TRBJ1-5
V: TRBV28
CDR3: CASSTPTDNQPQHF

J: TRBJ2-7
V: TRBV4-2
CDR3: CASSQEVLGHEQYF

J: TRBJ1-6
V: TRBV10-3
CDR3: CAISDRGPDSPLHF

J: TRBJ1-2
V: TRBV20-1
CDR3: CSALGGEDPHGYTF

J: TRBJ2-2
V: TRBV15
CDR3: CATSRGAGADTGELFF

J: TRBJ1-6
V: TRBV29-1
CDR3: CSVAIAGANSPLHF

J: TRBJ2-3
V: TRBV20-1
CDR3: CSGTSGSGGTDTQYF

J: TRBJ1-1
V: TRBV5-1
CDR3: CASSLDTNYEAFF

J: TRBJ2-1
V: TRBV5-1
CDR3: CASSLGEAANNEQFF

J: TRBJ2-5
V: TRBV20-1
CDR3: CSASRVLAIQETQYF

J: TRBJ2-3
V: TRBV5-1
CDR3: CASSPDRMVDTQYF

J: TRBJ1-3
V: TRBV29-1
CDR3: CSVRGGGNTIYF

J: TRBJ1-4
V: TRBV12-3/TRBV12-4
CDR3: CASSPGPATNEKLFF

J: TRBJ2-1
V: TRBV4-2
CDR3: CASSQDLSNEQFF

J: TRBJ2-3
V: TRBV12-3/TRBV12-4
CDR3: CASSSGQQYF

J: TRBJ2-3
V: TRBV5-1
CDR3: CASSLASGGTDTQYF

J: TRBJ1-5
V: TRBV3-1
CDR3: CASSQAVSGDQPQHF

J: TRBJ2-2
V: TRBV20-1
CDR3: CSATPTYSTGELFF

J: TRBJ2-7
V: TRBV20-1
CDR3: CSARATESYEQYF

J: TRBJ1-6
V: TRBV12-3/TRBV12-4
CDR3: CASKYQGSDNSPLHF

J: TRBJ2-1
V: TRBV11-2
CDR3: CASSLARASHNEQFF

J: TRBJ2-3
V: TRBV11-2
CDR3: CASSSLRGRAIDTQYF

J: TRBJ1-1
V: TRBV3-1
CDR3: CASSQDLGSAFF

J: TRBJ2-7
V: TRBV6-1
CDR3: CASSEAEREAQREQYF

J: TRBJ2-4
V: TRBV12-3/TRBV12-4
CDR3: CASSSRDWQYF

J: TRBJ1-5
V: TRBV7-9
CDR3: CASTYGSPNQPQHF

J: TRBJ1-2
V: TRBV10-3
CDR3: CAISEDLQGYTF

J: TRBJ2-7
V: TRBV7-8
CDR3: CASSLTGEIEQYF

J: TRBJ2-1
V: TRBV5-1
CDR3: CASSLDPGGYNEQFF

J: TRBJ2-2
V: TRBV12-3/TRBV12-4
CDR3: CASSPTRGAEDTGELFF